Included here is one T cell receptor beta chain sequence, with context. Its antigen is not identified. This sample's TCRbeta library carried unique molecular identifier barcodes. In TCRdb, the PCR reads were re-called with MiXCR into one record per CDR3 protein. The sample shows tens of thousands of distinct CDR3 sequences, roughly 4.5% of them seen only once. The CDR3 is made up of 17 amino acids. Germline trimming cut 0 bases from V and 2 bases from J; bases unmatched to any gene: 6. Germline CDR1 reads LGHNA; CDR2 reads YSLEER. The data belong to a study of T-cell reconstitution after alpha-beta-depleted transplantation in children. Study findings and constraints: Surviving recipient T cells and thymic progenitors underlay high day-60 TCRbeta diversity in some patients.

The rearrangement joins TRBV4-3 to TRBJ2-3, with 9 bases identical to TRBD2. Here the sequenced sample was PBMCs, mostly from graft donor cells, taken 180 days after TCRalphabeta/CD19-depleted stem cell transplant. This clonotype was obtained from a boy younger than two who had a stem cell transplant for acute myeloid leukemia, so the T cells may come from the graft donor. In DNA, the CDR3 is TGCGCCAGCAGCCAAGATGTGGCGGGGGGGCTCACAGATACGCAGTATTTT. Translated, it gives CASSQDVAGGLTDTQYF.